The source of this TCR beta chain is a study of T cells in Graves' hyperthyroidism and ophthalmopathy. The CDR3 runs 13 residues. The germline V gene encodes CDR1 SGHAT and CDR2 FQNNGV. Trimming took 1 base from V and 8 from J, leaving 10 bases between them. Source material for PBMCs was about 11 ml fresh peripheral blood. Regions amplified from RNA transcripts were the TCR beta CDR3 regions. Using the HTBI primer set, a first-round RT-PCR was run on the TCR CDR3. TCRdb redid the calling of the multiplex PCR reads with MiXCR, one entry per CDR3 protein. The data show hundreds of thousands of distinct CDR3 sequences, around 20% seen once. This clonotype was recorded at least ten times.

The sample taken for sequencing was blood. The chain combines TRBV11-2 with TRBJ2-3, with no clear D. This sequence originates from a man aged 25-45 years with Graves' ophthalmopathy. The CDR3 sequence: CASSLGASSTQYF. The DNA of the CDR3 is TGTGCCAGCAGCTTAGGGGCATCAAGTACGCAGTATTTT.